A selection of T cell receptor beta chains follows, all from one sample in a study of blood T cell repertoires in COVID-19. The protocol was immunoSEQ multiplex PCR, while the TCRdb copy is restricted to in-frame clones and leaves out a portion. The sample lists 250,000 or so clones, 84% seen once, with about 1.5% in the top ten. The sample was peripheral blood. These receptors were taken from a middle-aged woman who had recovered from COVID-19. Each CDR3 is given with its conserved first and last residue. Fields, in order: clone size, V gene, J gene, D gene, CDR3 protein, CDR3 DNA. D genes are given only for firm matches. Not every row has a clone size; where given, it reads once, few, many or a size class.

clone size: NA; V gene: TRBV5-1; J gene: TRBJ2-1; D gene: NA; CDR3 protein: CASRPPGIPYNEQFF; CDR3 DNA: TGCGCCAGCAGACCGCCGGGGATCCCCTACAATGAGCAGTTCTTC
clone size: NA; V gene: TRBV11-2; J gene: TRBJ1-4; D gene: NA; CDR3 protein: CASSGGGGVNEKLFF; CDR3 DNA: TGTGCCAGCAGTGGGGGAGGTGGGGTTAATGAAAAACTGTTTTTT
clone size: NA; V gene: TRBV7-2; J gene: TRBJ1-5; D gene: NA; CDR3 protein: CASSLSYGRLQPQHF; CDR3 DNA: TGTGCCAGCAGCTTATCTTATGGGCGTTTGCAGCCCCAGCATTTT
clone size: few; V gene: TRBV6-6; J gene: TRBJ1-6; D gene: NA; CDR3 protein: CASSYGGSSPLHF; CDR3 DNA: TGTGCCAGCAGTTACGGGGGGTCTTCACCCCTCCACTTT
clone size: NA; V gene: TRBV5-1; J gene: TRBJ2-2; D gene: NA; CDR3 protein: CASSLLTEELFF; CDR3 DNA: TGCGCCAGCAGCTTACTGACAGAGGAGCTGTTTTTT
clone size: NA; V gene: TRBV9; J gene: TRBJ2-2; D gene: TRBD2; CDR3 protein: CASSTGLAGTGELFF; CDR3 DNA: TGTGCCAGCAGCACGGGACTAGCGGGCACCGGGGAGCTGTTTTTT
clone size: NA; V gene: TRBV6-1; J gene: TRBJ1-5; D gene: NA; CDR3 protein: CASSEARPGDQPQHF; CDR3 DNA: TGTGCCAGCAGTGAAGCCCGCCCCGGGGATCAGCCCCAGCATTTT
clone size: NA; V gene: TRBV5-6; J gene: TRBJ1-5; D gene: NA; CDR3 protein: CASSLEREAQPQHF; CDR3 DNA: TGTGCCAGCAGCTTGGAAAGGGAGGCTCAGCCCCAGCATTTT
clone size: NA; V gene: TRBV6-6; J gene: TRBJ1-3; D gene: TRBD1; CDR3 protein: CASSQPGQGVYTIYF; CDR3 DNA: TGTGCCAGCAGTCAACCGGGACAGGGCGTTTACACCATATATTTT
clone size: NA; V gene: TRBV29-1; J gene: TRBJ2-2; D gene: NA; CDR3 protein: CSVRKGQANTGELFF; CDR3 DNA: TGCAGCGTTAGAAAGGGACAAGCGAACACCGGGGAGCTGTTTTTT
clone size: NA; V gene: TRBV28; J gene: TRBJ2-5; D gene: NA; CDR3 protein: CASSPTGGQETQYF; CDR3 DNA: TGTGCCAGCAGCCCGACGGGCGGGCAAGAGACCCAGTACTTC
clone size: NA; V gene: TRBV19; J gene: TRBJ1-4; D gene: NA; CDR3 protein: CASRYGDGANEKLFF; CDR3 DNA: TGTGCCAGTAGGTACGGGGATGGAGCTAATGAAAAACTGTTTTTT
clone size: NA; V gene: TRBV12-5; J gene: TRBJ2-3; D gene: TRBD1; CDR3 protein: CASGWIRLGQGHTDTQYF; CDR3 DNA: TGTGCTAGTGGTTGGATCCGACTCGGACAGGGACACACAGATACGCAGTATTTT
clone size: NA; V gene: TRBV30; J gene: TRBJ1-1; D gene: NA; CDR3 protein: CAWRWGPIEAFF; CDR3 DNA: TGTGCCTGGAGGTGGGGGCCCATTGAAGCTTTCTTT
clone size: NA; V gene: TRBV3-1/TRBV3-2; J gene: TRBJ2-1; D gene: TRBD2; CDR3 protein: CASSQEWGAGGRNEQFF; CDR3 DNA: TGTGCCAGCAGCCAAGAATGGGGAGCGGGGGGGCGTAATGAGCAGTTCTTC
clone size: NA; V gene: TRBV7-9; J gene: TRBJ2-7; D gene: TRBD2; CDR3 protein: CASSLGLAGYYEQYF; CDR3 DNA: TGTGCCAGCAGCTTAGGACTAGCGGGCTACTACGAGCAGTACTTC
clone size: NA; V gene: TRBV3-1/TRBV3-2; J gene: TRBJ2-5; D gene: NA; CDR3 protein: CASSQDQVGKSYF; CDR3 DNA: TGTGCCAGCAGCCAAGACCAGGTCGGAAAATCCTACTTC
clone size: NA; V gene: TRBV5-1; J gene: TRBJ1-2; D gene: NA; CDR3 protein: CASSLGQHGYTF; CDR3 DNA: TGCGCCAGCAGCTTGGGACAGCATGGCTACACCTTC
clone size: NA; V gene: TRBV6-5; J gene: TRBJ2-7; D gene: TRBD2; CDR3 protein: CASTALGRGWEQYF; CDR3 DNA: TGTGCCAGCACCGCCCTGGGGAGGGGATGGGAGCAGTACTTC
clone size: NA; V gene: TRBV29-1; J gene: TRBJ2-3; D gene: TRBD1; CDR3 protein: CSVWGQGAGDTQYF; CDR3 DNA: TGCAGCGTCTGGGGACAGGGGGCAGGAGATACGCAGTATTTT
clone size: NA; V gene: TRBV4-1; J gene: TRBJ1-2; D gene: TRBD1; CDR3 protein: CASSQDQWAGGGYTF; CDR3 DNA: TGCGCCAGCAGCCAAGATCAGTGGGCAGGGGGTGGCTACACCTTC
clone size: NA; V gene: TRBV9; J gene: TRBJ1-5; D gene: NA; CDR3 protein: CASSVDDLDGHSPYYSNQPQHF; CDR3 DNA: TGTGCCAGCAGCGTAGATGACTTAGATGGACACAGTCCTTACTATAGCAATCAGCCCCAGCATTTT
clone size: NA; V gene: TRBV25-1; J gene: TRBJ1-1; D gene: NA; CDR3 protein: CASSSQGSSEAFF; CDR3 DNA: TGTGCCAGCTCAAGCCAGGGAAGTTCTGAAGCTTTCTTT
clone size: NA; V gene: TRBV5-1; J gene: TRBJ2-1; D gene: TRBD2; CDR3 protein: CATSSGGGAYNEQFF; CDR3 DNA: TGCGCCACCAGTAGCGGGGGGGGCGCCTACAATGAGCAGTTCTTC
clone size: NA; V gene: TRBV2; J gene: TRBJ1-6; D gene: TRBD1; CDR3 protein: CASSTTGTGASPLHF; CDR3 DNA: TGTGCCAGCAGTACTACCGGGACAGGGGCTTCCCCCCTCCACTTT
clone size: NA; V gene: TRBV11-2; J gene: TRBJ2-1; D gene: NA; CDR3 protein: CASSPQGSYNEQFF; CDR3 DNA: TGTGCCAGCAGCCCTCAGGGGTCCTACAATGAGCAGTTCTTC
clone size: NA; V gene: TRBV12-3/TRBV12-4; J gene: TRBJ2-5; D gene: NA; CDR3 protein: CASSFVAETQYF; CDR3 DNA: TGTGCCAGCAGTTTTGTTGCGGAGACCCAGTACTTC
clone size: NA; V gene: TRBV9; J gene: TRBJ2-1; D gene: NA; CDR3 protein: CASSVRQGQYNEQFF; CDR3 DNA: TGTGCCAGCAGCGTAAGGCAGGGGCAGTACAATGAGCAGTTCTTC